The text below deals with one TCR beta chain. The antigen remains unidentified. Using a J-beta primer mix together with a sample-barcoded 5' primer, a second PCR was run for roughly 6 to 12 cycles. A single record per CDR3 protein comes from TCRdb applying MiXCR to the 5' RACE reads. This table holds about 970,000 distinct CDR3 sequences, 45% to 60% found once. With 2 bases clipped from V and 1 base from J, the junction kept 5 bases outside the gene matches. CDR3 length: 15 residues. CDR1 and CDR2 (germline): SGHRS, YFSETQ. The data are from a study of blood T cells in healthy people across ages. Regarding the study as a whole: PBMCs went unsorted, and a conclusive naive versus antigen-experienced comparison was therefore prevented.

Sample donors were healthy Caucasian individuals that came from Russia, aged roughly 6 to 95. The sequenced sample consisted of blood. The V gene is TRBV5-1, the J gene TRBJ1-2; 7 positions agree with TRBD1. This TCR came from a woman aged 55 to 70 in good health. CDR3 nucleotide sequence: TGCGCCAGCAGCTTCACCGGGACAGTTAACTATGGCTACACCTTC. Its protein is CASSFTGTVNYGYTF. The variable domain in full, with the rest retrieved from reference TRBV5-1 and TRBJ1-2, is KAGVTQTPRYLIKTRGQQVTLSCSPISGHRSVSWYQQTPGQGLQFLFEYFSETQRNKGNFPGRFSGRQFSNSRSEMNVSTLELGDSALYLCASSFTGTVNYGYTFGSGTRLTVV.